Shown below are 3 T cell receptor beta chains from a single sample sequenced in a study of identical twins. TCRdb independently ran MiXCR on the 5' RACE reads; one entry per CDR3 protein. The repertoire has about 470,000 distinct CDR3 sequences, approximately 24% of them found once; the top ten carry 2.9%. These data also formed part of another study, on T cells expressing NK-cell markers.

Source material: CD4+ T cells sorted from blood. All receptors come from a woman between 18 and 29 years old in good health.

The chain uses TRBV20-1 and TRBJ1-1; unclear D gene. Germline V gene sequence: CDR1 DFQATT, CDR2 SNEGSKA (reference sequence). With 1 base removed from V and 1 base from J, the gap between germline ends came to 7 bases. The CDR3 extends over 13 amino acids. Written as DNA, the CDR3 is TGCAGTGCTAGAGTACACGGGAACACTGAAGCTTTCTTT. It is translated as CSARVHGNTEAFF.

The V call is TRBV29-1, the J call TRBJ2-5, with a tentative D call TRBD2 (6 bases). This CDR3 region has 13 residues. V lost 2 bases, J lost 13 bases, and 20 bases lay in between. The V gene's germline CDR1 is SQVTM and CDR2 ANQGSEA. CDR3 in amino acids: CSVERRGLLIRYF. In DNA form, the CDR3 reads TGCAGCGTTGAAAGGAGGGGCCTATTAATCCGGTACTTC.

This chain links TRBV6-5 with TRBJ1-2; no clear D gene. V was cut by 10 bases and J by 8 bases, with 14 bases left in between. This CDR3 region has 11 residues. Per germline, CDR1 MNHEY and CDR2 SVGAGI. CDR3 loop: CAIQDFSGYTF. For the CDR3, the DNA is TGTGCCATCCAGGATTTTAGCGGCTACACCTTC.